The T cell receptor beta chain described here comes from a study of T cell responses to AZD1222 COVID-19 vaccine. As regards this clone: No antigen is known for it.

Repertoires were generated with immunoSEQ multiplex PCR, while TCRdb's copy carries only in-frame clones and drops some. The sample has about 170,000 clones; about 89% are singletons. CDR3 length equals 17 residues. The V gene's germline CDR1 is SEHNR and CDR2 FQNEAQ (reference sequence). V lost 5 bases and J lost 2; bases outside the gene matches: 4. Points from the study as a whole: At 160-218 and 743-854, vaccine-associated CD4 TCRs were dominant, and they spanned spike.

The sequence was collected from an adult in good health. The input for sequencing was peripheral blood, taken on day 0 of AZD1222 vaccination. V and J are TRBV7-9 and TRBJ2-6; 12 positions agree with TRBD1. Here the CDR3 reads CASSIGTGGAGANVLTF. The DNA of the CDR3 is TGTGCCAGCAGCATCGGGACAGGGGGCGCTGGGGCCAACGTCCTGACTTTC.